This T cell receptor beta chain was retrieved from a study of blood T cell repertoires in COVID-19 (dated by TCRdb to the early 2020s). A note on the overall study: Collaborator samples came from the United States, Italy and Spain and covered acute and convalescent phases of COVID-19. A de-identified subject ID, COVID-19 status, age in years and sex were almost always included in the sample metadata. The repertoires were released in a freely available public database intended as a resource for research on the immune response to SARS-CoV-2. HLA class I and class II types, where available, came from metadata supplied by the sample provider rather than from assay-based typing. Deeply sampled blood TCRbeta repertoires from subjects exposed to, actively infected with, or recovered from COVID-19 were included in the dataset. Samples were obtained from the ongoing ImmuneRACE study (first 160 participants) and from over 1,000 subjects provided by 6 global collaborators. The prospective study material was composed of cDNA or gDNA derived from T cells, B-cell-depleted T cells, or PBMCs. Beyond this particular receptor, the publication reports: How much clinical and demographic metadata was included differed by source and by participant, and the metadata was provided uncurated.

TCRbeta CDR3 regions were amplified from genomic DNA by means of the immunoSEQ Assay, a bias-controlled multiplex PCR. Processing in the source paper ran as follows. Nucleated cell counts per sample were estimated from amplification of reference gene primers within the assay. To quantify the absolute abundance of each unique TCRbeta CDR3 rearrangement, sequence reads were collapsed and filtered. For each sample, productive Simpson clonality was calculated as the square root of Simpson's diversity index across productive rearrangements. Drawn from immuneACCESS, this table holds only the in-frame rearrangements with V and J called that TCRdb kept. Clones are partly lost; checked studies trace under half to an unresolved V gene and leave the rest unexplained. V, J and clone size were drawn from that table, and D and trimming were deduced from the DNA. In all, the sample holds some 170,000 clones, and approximately 88% of those were seen once. The leading ten clones occupy roughly a tenth of the sample.

Notes on this clone: This receptor's antigen is unknown. No base quality values were provided; no much bigger clone lies one nucleotide off.

The collaborating institutions used their own protocols to collect whole blood in K2EDTA tubes. For TCRbeta analysis, collaborators shipped samples as frozen whole blood, isolated PBMCs, or DNA extracted from either of those sample types. This TCR came from a woman of 80 years or more with active or convalescent COVID-19. Sequenced material: peripheral blood.

CDR3 sequence: CASSRGTGQALSGANVLTF. The nucleotide sequence reads as follows: TGTGCCAGCAGCCGTGGGACGGGACAGGCGCTCTCTGGGGCCAACGTCCTGACTTTC. The chain is assembled from TRBV7-3 and TRBJ2-6; 8 bases in the middle match TRBD1. From cysteine to phenylalanine, the CDR3 is 19 amino acids long. Only the CDR3 part of the read is kept: 57 bases, read in frame from the first base. As encoded in the germline V gene, CDR1 is SGHTA while CDR2 is FQGTGA. Unmatched junction bases come to 12, with V trimmed by 5 bases and J by 0 bases.